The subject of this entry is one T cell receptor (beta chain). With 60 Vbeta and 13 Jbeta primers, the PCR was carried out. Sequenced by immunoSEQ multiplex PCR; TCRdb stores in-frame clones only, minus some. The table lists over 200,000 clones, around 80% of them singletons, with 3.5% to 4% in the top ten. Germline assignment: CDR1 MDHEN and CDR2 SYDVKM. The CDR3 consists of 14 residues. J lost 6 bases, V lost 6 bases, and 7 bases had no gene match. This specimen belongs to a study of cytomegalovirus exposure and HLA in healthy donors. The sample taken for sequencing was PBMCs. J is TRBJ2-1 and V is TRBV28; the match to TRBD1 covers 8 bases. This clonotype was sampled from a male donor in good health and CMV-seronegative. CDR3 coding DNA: TGTGCCAGCAGAACGGACAGGGCCCTCAATGAGCAGTTCTTC. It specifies CASRTDRALNEQFF.